This passage covers 15 T cell receptor beta chains from one sample sequenced in a study of T-cell memory formation after mild COVID-19. TCRdb redid the calling of the 5' RACE reads with MiXCR, one entry per CDR3 protein. The sample consists of 470,000 or so distinct CDR3 sequences, about 23% of them appearing once. The sample taken for sequencing was PBMCs or a T cell subset sorted from them (not recorded which). All receptors derive from an adult woman who had mild COVID-19 (a few samples of this study predate the infection). Cell type and time point are not known.

This clonotype was detected a few times. This chain joins TRBV19 and TRBJ2-1; no firm D call. The V gene's germline CDR1 is LNHDA and CDR2 SQIVND (reference sequence). The CDR3 sequence is 12 residues long. Trimming pared 5 bases from V and 8 bases from J, leaving 10 bases between. The CDR3 sequence is CASSFAGDEQFF. The DNA of the CDR3 is TGTGCCAGTAGTTTTGCAGGCGATGAGCAGTTCTTC. Full variable domain (outside the CDR3, taken from reference TRBV19 and TRBJ2-1): DGGITQSPKYLFRKEGQNVTLSCEQNLNHDAMYWYRQDPGQGLRLIYYSQIVNDFQKGDIAEGYSVSREKKESFPLTVTSAQKNPTAFYLCASSFAGDEQFFGPGTRLTVL.

The rearrangement links TRBV12-3 or TRBV12-4 to TRBJ2-5; D uncertain. CDR3 length: 14 amino acids. Trimming shortened V by 6 bases and J by 1 base, and 12 bases separated the two germline ends. CDR3 coding DNA: TGTGCCAGCAGCCCCCGGGTGGCCCAAGAGACCCAGTACTTC. Amino acid sequence: CASSPRVAQETQYF.

This clonotype came up a few times. This chain joins TRBV6-4 and TRBJ2-6, with D hard to call. The V end was cut by 2 bases, the J end by 0 bases, with 11 bases between. Germline-derived CDR1 and CDR2 are MRHNA and SNTAGT. The CDR3 contains 17 residues. CDR3 nucleotides: TGTGCCAGCAGTGACGTGGGCGCCCGCTCTGGGGCCAACGTCCTGACTTTC. It yields the protein CASSDVGARSGANVLTF.

This clonotype has just a few counts. V is TRBV11-2 and J is TRBJ1-5, with unresolved D. Between the trimmed V and J ends, which lost 4 bases and 0 bases, there was a span of 4 bases. This CDR3 spans 13 amino acids. Germline lookup yields CDR1 SGHAT and CDR2 FQNNGV. CDR3 residues: CASSSYSNQPQHF. For the CDR3, the DNA is TGTGCCAGCAGCTCATATAGCAATCAGCCCCAGCATTTT. Full variable domain (rest looked up from reference TRBV11-2 and TRBJ1-5): EAGVAQSPRYKIIEKRQSVAFWCNPISGHATLYWYQQILGQGPKLLIQFQNNGVVDDSQLPKDRFSAERLKGVDSTLKIQPAKLEDSAVYLCASSSYSNQPQHFGDGTRLSIL.

CDR3 nucleotides: TGTGCCAGCAGTACGATTTCCTACGAGCAGTACTTC. It translates to CASSTISYEQYF. The gene calls are TRBV12-3 or TRBV12-4 and TRBJ2-7; D remains ambiguous. CDR3 size: 12 residues. V gave up 5 bases and J gave up 1 base, with 6 bases separating them.

The V call is TRBV11-2, the J call TRBJ2-2; 13 bases line up with TRBD2. Germline loops: CDR1 SGHAT, CDR2 FQNNGV. V shed 0 bases, J shed 0 bases, and the junction held 7 bases outside the gene matches. CDR3 length: 20 amino acids. The CDR3 coding sequence is TGTGCCAGCAGCTTAGATCACTGGGGGACTAGCGGGGCGAACACCGGGGAGCTGTTTTTT. Its protein product is CASSLDHWGTSGANTGELFF.

This clonotype was found a few times. The rearrangement uses TRBV11-3 and TRBJ2-2; D not resolved. Trimming removed 3 bases from V and 7 bases from J, with 6 bases in between. Germline V gene lookup returns CDR1 SGHNT and CDR2 YENEEA. The CDR3 is 12 residues long. CDR3 nucleotide sequence: TGTGCCAGCAGCTTGGCCTACGGGGAGCTGTTTTTT. Protein sequence: CASSLAYGELFF.

The rearrangement uses TRBV24-1 and TRBJ2-3; no definite D call. Germline V gene sequence: CDR1 KGHDR, CDR2 SFDVKD. The V end lost 3 bases, the J end lost 6 bases, and 9 bases lay between the germline ends. The CDR3 has 13 amino acids. CDR3 bases: TGTGCCACCAGTGATCAAACAGCGGATACGCAGTATTTT. Protein: CATSDQTADTQYF.

The table lists this clonotype with a count of one. The CDR3 coding sequence is TGTGCCAGCAGCCGGGACTTGGACACCGGGGAGCTGTTTTTT. This translates into CASSRDLDTGELFF. The chain joins TRBV7-9 to TRBJ2-2, with a weak D call TRBD2 (6 bases). Germline CDR1 SEHNR, CDR2 FQNEAQ (reference sequence). With 5 bases removed from V and 3 bases from J, the gap between germline ends came to 10 bases. The CDR3 runs 14 residues.

This clonotype was observed a few times. The V and J genes are TRBV5-1 and TRBJ2-5, with unresolved D. Deletions cut 1 base from V and 1 base from J, with 8 bases between. CDR1 and CDR2 (germline): SGHRS, YFSETQ. The CDR3 has 14 amino acids. CDR3 in DNA: TGCGCCAGCAGCTTGAGGGCCTCCCAAGAGACCCAGTACTTC. Translating it yields CASSLRASQETQYF.

This clonotype was observed a handful of times. The V call is TRBV5-1, the J call TRBJ2-7; D is perhaps TRBD1 (6 bases). The CDR3 runs 15 residues. CDR1 and CDR2 from the germline V gene are SGHRS and YFSETQ. Trimming took 0 bases from V and 5 from J, leaving 15 bases between them. The CDR3 here is CASSLGVGQLDEQYF. The CDR3 nucleotides are TGCGCCAGCAGCTTGGGGGTCGGACAGTTGGACGAGCAGTACTTC. The full variable domain, its missing parts supplied by reference TRBV5-1 and TRBJ2-7, is KAGVTQTPRYLIKTRGQQVTLSCSPISGHRSVSWYQQTPGQGLQFLFEYFSETQRNKGNFPGRFSGRQFSNSRSEMNVSTLELGDSALYLCASSLGVGQLDEQYFGPGTRLTVT.

V is TRBV4-3 and J is TRBJ2-1; TRBD2 aligns across 11 bases. CDR3 size: 16 residues. CDR1 is LGHNA and CDR2 is YSLEER in the germline V gene. With V trimmed by 3 bases and J by 3 bases, 4 bases remained unmatched. CDR3 loop: CASSHSGTSGYNEQFF. CDR3 bases: TGCGCCAGCAGCCATTCCGGGACTAGCGGCTACAATGAGCAGTTCTTC.

This clonotype was counted only a few times. The CDR3: CASSQGSGAQYF. CDR3 nucleotide sequence: TGTGCCAGCAGCCAAGGAAGCGGCGCGCAGTATTTT. The chain recombines TRBV14 with TRBJ2-3, with D maybe TRBD2 (5 bases). The V end was cut by 1 base, the J end by 10 bases, with 9 bases between. The CDR3 is made up of 12 amino acids. The V gene's germline CDR1 is SGHDN and CDR2 FVKESK.

The genes are TRBV4-1 and TRBJ2-3; 10 bases map to TRBD1. Germline CDR1 reads MGHRA; CDR2 reads YSYEKL. The V segment lost 5 bases and the J segment 4 bases; nucleotides outside the gene matches: 12. The CDR3 is 17 amino acids. The CDR3: CASSWSGTGVGADTQYF. CDR3 nucleotides: TGCGCCAGCAGCTGGTCCGGGACAGGGGTCGGCGCAGATACGCAGTATTTT.

There are a few counts of this clonotype. The rearrangement links TRBV11-2 to TRBJ2-5; D is possibly TRBD1 (6 bases). V was clipped by 4 bases and J by 13 bases, with 13 bases between them. This CDR3 has 11 residues. Germline lookup yields CDR1 SGHAT and CDR2 FQNNGV. This CDR3 is CASSWGHPLYF. In DNA, the CDR3 is TGTGCCAGCAGCTGGGGACACCCGTTGTACTTC.